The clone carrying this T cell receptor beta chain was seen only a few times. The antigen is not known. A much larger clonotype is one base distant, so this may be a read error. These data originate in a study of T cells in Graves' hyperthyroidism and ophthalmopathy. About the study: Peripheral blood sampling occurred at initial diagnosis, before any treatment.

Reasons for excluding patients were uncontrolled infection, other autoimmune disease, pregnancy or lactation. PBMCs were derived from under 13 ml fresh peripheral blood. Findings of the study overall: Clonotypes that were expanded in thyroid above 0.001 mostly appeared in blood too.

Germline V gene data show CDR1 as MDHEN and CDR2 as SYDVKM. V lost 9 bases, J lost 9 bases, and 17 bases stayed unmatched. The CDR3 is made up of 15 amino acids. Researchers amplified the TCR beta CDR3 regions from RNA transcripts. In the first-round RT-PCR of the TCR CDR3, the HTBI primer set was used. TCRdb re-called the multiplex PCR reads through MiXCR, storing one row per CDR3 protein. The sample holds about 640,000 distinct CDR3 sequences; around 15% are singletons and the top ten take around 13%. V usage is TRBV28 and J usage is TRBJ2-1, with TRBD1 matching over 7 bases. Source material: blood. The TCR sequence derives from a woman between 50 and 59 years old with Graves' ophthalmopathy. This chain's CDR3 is CASTKGGNKVSEQFF. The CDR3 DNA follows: TGTGCCAGTACCAAAGGGGGCAATAAAGTGAGTGAGCAGTTCTTC.